Listed here are 27 T cell receptor beta chains from one sample, sequenced in a study of blood T cells in healthy people across ages. Alongside a J-beta primer mix, a sample-barcoded 5' primer served in a second PCR lasting roughly 7 to 11 cycles. In TCRdb, the 5' RACE reads were re-called with MiXCR into one record per CDR3 protein. This sample has around 850,000 distinct CDR3 sequences, with about 36% found just once. Material: blood. These receptors originate from a man aged 18-30 years in good health.

This clonotype was seen a handful of times. The chain employs TRBV6-5 and TRBJ2-1; tentative D call: TRBD1 (5 bases). Germline-derived CDR1 and CDR2 are MNHEY and SVGAGI. V was cut by 6 bases and J by 5 bases, with 14 bases left in between. The CDR3 covers 14 residues. In DNA, the CDR3 is TGTGCCAGCAGCCAGAGCAGGGCGAACAATGAGCAGTTCTTC. Translation: CASSQSRANNEQFF.

The chain couples TRBV20-1 to TRBJ2-5; 7 bases agree with TRBD1. Trimming cost V 1 base and J 3 bases; bases outside gene matches: 2. The germline V gene has CDR1 DFQATT and CDR2 SNEGSKA (reference sequence). The CDR3 runs to 13 residues. The chain's CDR3 is CSARVTGEETQYF. The CDR3 DNA reads TGCAGTGCTAGAGTCACAGGGGAAGAGACCCAGTACTTC.

The chain has TRBV29-1 and TRBJ2-1; D unresolved. V dropped 4 bases and J dropped 12 bases, with 13 bases sitting between them. The length of the CDR3 is 11 residues. Germline V lookup: CDR1 SQVTM, CDR2 ANQGSEA. CDR3 region: CSVVTSYGQFF. Written as DNA, the CDR3 is TGCAGCGTTGTAACATCCTACGGGCAGTTCTTC.

This chain links TRBV10-3 with TRBJ1-4, with no clear D. V was clipped by 6 bases and J by 0 bases, with 11 bases between them. Germline V CDR1 and CDR2: ENHRY, SYGVKD. The CDR3 sequence is 15 residues long. CDR3 in DNA: TGTGCCATCAGCCCCGACAAATCAACTAATGAAAAACTGTTTTTT. This gives the protein CAISPDKSTNEKLFF.

This clonotype was observed many times. This chain uses TRBV20-1 with TRBJ1-2, with D perhaps matching TRBD1 (5 bases). Germline V gives CDR1 DFQATT, CDR2 SNEGSKA (reference sequence). The CDR3 length is 13 residues. V lost 8 bases to trimming and J lost 6 bases, with 19 bases between them. The CDR3: CSQTLGGVDGYTF. As DNA, the CDR3 is TGCAGTCAAACCTTGGGAGGGGTGGATGGCTACACCTTC.

Concerning this clonotype: A much bigger clone sits one base away, suggesting this may be a read error. V gene TRBV7-9 combines with J gene TRBJ2-1; 9 positions agree with TRBD1. The CDR3 loop spans 16 amino acids. From germline, CDR1 is SEHNR and CDR2 FQNEAQ (reference sequence). Written as DNA, the CDR3 is TGTGCCAGCAGCTCCCCGAAGGACAGGGGCTACAATAAGCAGTTCTTC. Translating it yields CASSSPKDRGYNKQFF.

The chain recombines TRBV5-1 with TRBJ2-7; a possible D gene is TRBD1 (5 bases). The CDR3 spans 14 residues. V lost 0 bases and J 3 bases, leaving 10 bases between the germline ends. Germline CDR1 and CDR2: SGHRS and YFSETQ. CDR3 amino acids: CASSLEGILYEQYF. DNA for the CDR3: TGCGCCAGCAGCTTGGAGGGGATACTCTACGAGCAGTACTTC.

This clonotype was detected only a few times. The gene calls are TRBV4-2 and TRBJ1-2, with D perhaps TRBD1 (5 bases). CDR1 and CDR2 from the germline V gene are LGHNA and YNFKEQ. This CDR3 region has 14 residues. V was shortened by 0 bases and J by 4 bases, with 9 bases between the two germline ends. The CDR3 loop is CASSQDGARYGYTF. The CDR3 region has the DNA TGTGCCAGCAGCCAAGATGGGGCACGCTATGGCTACACCTTC.

J is TRBJ2-3 and V is TRBV7-2; a weak D match, TRBD2 (5 bases). The CDR3 loop spans 16 amino acids. The germline gives CDR1 SGHTA, CDR2 FQGNSA. Trimming took off 2 bases at V and 2 bases at J, with 14 bases between the two ends. The CDR3 coding sequence is TGTGCCAGCAGCTTACCGAGGGAAAGGTTCACAGATACGCAGTATTTT. Translating it yields CASSLPRERFTDTQYF.

This clonotype has a handful of counts. The chain is built from TRBV10-3 and TRBJ2-3; 8 bases agree with TRBD2. Germline-derived CDR1 and CDR2 are ENHRY and SYGVKD. Germline trimming cut 3 bases from V and 2 bases from J; bases unmatched to any gene: 4. CDR3 length equals 15 residues. As DNA, the CDR3 is TGTGCCATCAGTGACGGGGGGGCGAACACAGATACGCAGTATTTT. Protein product: CAISDGGANTDTQYF.

Only a few counts were recorded for this clonotype. The genes are TRBV4-2 and TRBJ1-6; 9 bases fit TRBD1. The CDR3 is made up of 16 amino acids. CDR1 LGHNA and CDR2 YNFKEQ come from the germline V gene. V lost 3 bases to trimming and J lost 6 bases; unmatched junction nucleotides: 6. CDR3 nucleotide sequence: TGTGCCAGCAGCCAGGACCCGGGACAGGGTAATTCACCCCTCCACTTT. Translation gives CASSQDPGQGNSPLHF.

The chain links TRBV7-2 to TRBJ1-1, with 7 bases fitting TRBD1. The germline V gene has CDR1 SGHTA and CDR2 FQGNSA. Losses at the gene ends were 3 bases for V and 8 bases for J; bases not matched to a gene: 6. CDR3 length: 13 residues. In DNA form, the CDR3 reads TGTGCCAGCAGCTTTACAGGGGCGGGAGAAGCTTTCTTT. It encodes CASSFTGAGEAFF.

The chain couples TRBV9 to TRBJ1-2, with D unclear. This CDR3 is built from 12 residues. Germline V gene data show CDR1 as SGDLS and CDR2 as YYNGEE. Trimming removed 3 bases from V and 8 bases from J, with 11 bases in between. The CDR3, as DNA: TGTGCCAGCAGCGCGGGGTCCTTCGGCTACACCTTC. Amino acid sequence: CASSAGSFGYTF.

This chain links TRBV7-8 with TRBJ1-4; D possibly corresponds to TRBD1 (6 bases). V gave up 2 bases and J gave up 8 bases, with 9 bases separating them. The CDR3 spans 13 residues. The V gene's germline CDR1 is SGHVS and CDR2 FQNEAQ. CDR3 loop: CASSLTGNEKLFF. CDR3 nucleotide sequence: TGTGCCAGCAGCTTAACAGGGAACGAAAAACTGTTTTTT.

Turning to this clonotype: The junction departs from the called germline gene at one end, perhaps through a read error. The chain is built from TRBV9 and TRBJ2-3, with D maybe TRBD2 (7 bases). CDR1 SGDLS and CDR2 YYNGEE come from the germline V gene. The CDR3 totals 16 residues. CDR3 residues: CASSVDGGGSTDTRYF. The CDR3 DNA follows: TGTGCCAGCAGCGTAGACGGCGGGGGCAGCACAGATACGCGGTATTTT.

In its sample, this clonotype was seen a few times. The chain joins TRBV4-1 to TRBJ1-5; D may be TRBD1 (5 bases). The CDR3 consists of 18 residues. Trimming left V 0 bases short and J 7 bases short, with 22 bases between. Germline CDR1 reads MGHRA; CDR2 reads YSYEKL. CDR3 coding DNA: TGCGCCAGCAGCCAAGATTATCTGGGACTTTGGGGGAGACAGCCCCAGCATTTT. Protein sequence: CASSQDYLGLWGRQPQHF.

The chain carries TRBV5-1 and TRBJ2-1, with TRBD1 matching over 7 bases. J lost 6 bases, V lost 2 bases, and 11 bases had no gene match. The CDR3 consists of 16 residues. Germline CDR1 is SGHRS and CDR2 is YFSETQ. The CDR3 loop is CASSLLVRGLINEQFF. The DNA for the CDR3 is TGCGCCAGCAGCTTATTGGTCAGGGGGTTAATCAATGAGCAGTTCTTC.

In its sample, this clonotype was seen a few times. The chain has TRBV12-3 or TRBV12-4 and TRBJ2-1; the D gene could be TRBD1 or TRBD2 (6 bases each). The closer fit of TRBJ2-7 to the DNA end suggests the J call may be wrong. The CDR3 covers 15 residues. The CDR3 is CASSSTRGSYNEQYF. CDR3 bases: TGTGCCAGCAGTTCGACTAGGGGGTCTTACAATGAGCAGTACTTC.

This clonotype came up a few times. The chain links TRBV6-2 or TRBV6-3 to TRBJ2-5, with D possibly being TRBD2 (6 bases). Germline assignment: CDR1 MNHEY and CDR2 SVGEGT. With 6 bases removed from V and 8 bases from J, the gap between germline ends came to 22 bases. This CDR3 is built from 15 residues. The CDR3 is CASSARPEGLSTQYF. CDR3 nucleotides: TGTGCCAGCAGCGCCAGGCCGGAGGGTTTAAGCACCCAGTACTTC.

V gene TRBV20-1 combines with J gene TRBJ2-2, with D unclear. Trimming cost V 3 bases and J 2 bases, with 4 bases left between them. CDR1 is DFQATT, CDR2 SNEGSKA, per germline (reference sequence). This CDR3 is 12 amino acids long. The CDR3 DNA follows: TGCAGTGCTAGGGACAACACCGGGGAGCTGTTTTTT. It translates to CSARDNTGELFF.

The chain recombines TRBV2 with TRBJ2-3; D unresolved. CDR1 is SNHLY and CDR2 is FYNNEI in the germline V gene. The length of the CDR3 is 12 residues. V was shortened by 6 bases and J by 4 bases, with 8 bases between the two germline ends. The CDR3 DNA sequence: TGTGCCAGCAGAGTCTCTTCAGATACGCAGTATTTT. This gives the protein CASRVSSDTQYF.

This clonotype occurred a few times. The chain couples TRBV20-1 to TRBJ2-7; TRBD1 matches at 7 bases. V shed 3 bases, J shed 6 bases, and the junction held 11 bases outside the gene matches. The CDR3 totals 14 residues. Germline V CDR1 and CDR2: DFQATT, SNEGSKA (reference sequence). CDR3 in DNA: TGCAGTGCTAGTGTAACGAAGGGGGCTGGCGAGCAGTACTTC. Its protein product is CSASVTKGAGEQYF.

This sequence joins TRBV4-1 and TRBJ2-3; 7 bases align to TRBD1. CDR1 is MGHRA and CDR2 is YSYEKL in the germline V gene. CDR3 length equals 16 residues. Unmatched junction bases numbered 8, after V lost 3 bases and J lost 2 bases. The CDR3, as DNA: TGCGCCAGCAGCCACCGCCGGGACAGAGCCACAGATACGCAGTATTTT. This codes for CASSHRRDRATDTQYF.

In this sample, this clonotype turned up many times. The rearrangement uses TRBV7-2 and TRBJ2-1, with no clear D. The V end lost 5 bases, the J end lost 0 bases, and 5 bases lay between the germline ends. Per the germline V gene, CDR1 is SGHTA and CDR2 is FQGNSA. The CDR3 runs 13 residues. The CDR3 DNA reads TGTGCCAGCAGCGAAATCTCCTACAATGAGCAGTTCTTC. Encoded protein: CASSEISYNEQFF.

This clonotype has more than one count but fewer than ten. This chain connects TRBV20-1 to TRBJ1-1, with 8 bases lining up with TRBD1. Germline V gene data show CDR1 as DFQATT and CDR2 as SNEGSKA (reference sequence). The trim removed 5 bases at V and 1 base at J, leaving 9 bases unmatched. The length of the CDR3 is 15 residues. As DNA, the CDR3 is TGCAGTGCTCGGGGACAGGAGATTCCGAACACTGAAGCTTTCTTT. Its protein is CSARGQEIPNTEAFF.

The rearrangement links TRBV7-9 to TRBJ1-1; 9 bases match TRBD1. The CDR3 has 14 amino acids. The germline V gene has CDR1 SEHNR and CDR2 FQNEAQ (reference sequence). Losses at the gene ends were 5 bases for V and 4 bases for J; bases not matched to a gene: 5. DNA of the CDR3: TGTGCCAGCAGCCCGGGGACAGGGACCACTGAAGCTTTCTTT. This translates into CASSPGTGTTEAFF. Based on the CDR3 plus reference TRBV7-9 and TRBJ1-1, the full variable domain is DTGVSQNPRHKITKRGQNVTFRCDPISEHNRLYWYRQTLGQGPEFLTYFQNEAQLEKSRLLSDRFSAERPKGSFSTLEIQRTEQGDSAMYLCASSPGTGTTEAFFGQGTRLTVV.

The chain uses TRBV6-5 and TRBJ2-7; a weak D match, TRBD1 (5 bases). Germline V gene sequence: CDR1 MNHEY, CDR2 SVGAGI. The CDR3 covers 14 residues. Between the trimmed V and J ends, which lost 6 bases and 6 bases, there was a span of 18 bases. The DNA for the CDR3 is TGTGCCAGCAGCAGGGTGGCCGGGCCATCCGAGCAGTACTTC. Amino acid sequence: CASSRVAGPSEQYF.